The 4 T cell receptor beta chains presented below share a single source sample, sequenced in a study of blood T cell repertoires in COVID-19. The method was immunoSEQ multiplex PCR; TCRdb's version includes in-frame clones alone and lacks a portion of them. Seen here are fewer than 250,000 clones, around 85% observed once, and the top ten hold 5.5% to 7.5%. Sequenced material: peripheral blood. These TCRs come from a woman aged 55-75 years with active or convalescent COVID-19.

CDR3: CASSLEGASTDTQYF. CDR3 nucleotide sequence: TGTGCCAGCAGTTTGGAGGGAGCAAGCACAGATACGCAGTATTTT. The J gene is TRBJ2-3, the V gene TRBV6-4; tentative D call: TRBD2 (6 bases). Trimming removed 5 bases at V and 0 bases at J, with 12 bases between. The CDR3 has 15 residues. Germline V gives CDR1 MRHNA, CDR2 SNTAGT.

This clone has only a few counts. The chain recombines TRBV4-1 with TRBJ1-6; D ambiguous. CDR3 length: 13 amino acids. Germline V CDR1 and CDR2: MGHRA, YSYEKL. Trimming took 4 bases from V and 8 from J, leaving 9 bases between them. DNA of the CDR3: TGCGCCAGCAGCCGGGTTGGAGATTCACCCCTCCACTTT. It specifies CASSRVGDSPLHF.

This clone has only one observation. The chain combines TRBV6-2 or TRBV6-3 with TRBJ2-5, with D unresolved. This CDR3 has 11 residues. Between the trimmed V and J ends, which lost 5 bases and 1 base, there was a span of 2 bases. From germline, CDR1 is MNHEY and CDR2 SVGEGT. This CDR3 reads CASSRQETQYF. As DNA, the CDR3 is TGTGCCAGCAGTCGCCAAGAGACCCAGTACTTC.

The V call is TRBV28, the J call TRBJ2-6; D ambiguous. Germline-derived CDR1 and CDR2 are MDHEN and SYDVKM. The CDR3 loop spans 15 amino acids. Trimming removed 3 bases at V and 0 bases at J, with 6 bases between. The CDR3 DNA sequence: TGTGCCAGCAGTTTGTCCCTCTCTGGGGCCAACGTCCTGACTTTC. Amino acids: CASSLSLSGANVLTF.